This T cell receptor (beta chain) emerged from a study of human T cells and chemical hapten exposure. Time point meaning: pre-sensitization, week 0. As to treatment: therapeutic diphenylcyclopropenone sensitization with weekly scalp DPC. Alopecia patients, 18 to 70 years old and DPC-suitable, served as donors. TCRdb recomputed calls from the RACE reads with MiXCR, one row per CDR3 protein. The data contain approximately 400,000 distinct CDR3 sequences, 5.1% of them seen just once; the ten biggest clones take up just over 2.5%. This clonotype was recorded many times. The sample here was whole blood, taken in connection with sensitization to the hapten diphenylcyclopropenone (DPC). The origin of this receptor is a woman aged 50 to 60 with alopecia areata. Some clones in this sample may be carry-over from other donors' samples.

CDR3 sequence (DNA): TGTGCCAGCGGTTACTCCCAAGAGACCCAGTACTTC. Its protein is CASGYSQETQYF. This chain links TRBV6-1 with TRBJ2-5; D remains unclear. CDR3 length equals 12 residues. CDR1 is MNHNS, CDR2 SASEGT, per germline. V was trimmed by 8 bases and J by 1 base, leaving 8 bases between them.